These 13 T cell receptor beta chains were sequenced from one sample in a study of blood T cell repertoires in COVID-19. Sequenced by immunoSEQ multiplex PCR; TCRdb stores in-frame clones only, minus some. The sample records more than 400,000 clones, 90% being singletons. Sequences were obtained from PBMCs or T cells enriched from blood (not recorded which). The origin of the receptors is a man aged 18 to 30 who had recovered from COVID-19.

The V call is TRBV10-3, the J call TRBJ2-5; TRBD2 aligns across 7 bases. The CDR3 is 14 amino acids. V gave up 5 bases and J gave up 1 base; unmatched junction bases: 4. Germline V gene lookup returns CDR1 ENHRY and CDR2 SYGVKD. CDR3 region: CAISTGLTQETQYF. The CDR3 nucleotides are TGTGCCATCAGTACGGGACTAACCCAAGAGACCCAGTACTTC.

The rearrangement links TRBV10-1 to TRBJ1-6; TRBD1 matches 7 bases. The V gene end was trimmed by 7 bases and the J gene end by 9 bases; junction bases not matched to a gene: 9. The CDR3 runs to 14 residues. CDR1 and CDR2 from the germline V gene are WNHNN and SYGVQD (reference sequence). The CDR3 DNA is TGCGCCAGCAACTCGGGACAGCTTGGTTCACCCCTCCACTTT. This sequence encodes CASNSGQLGSPLHF.

The genes are TRBV7-6 and TRBJ1-6, with 7 bases aligning to TRBD1. Trimming cost V 3 bases and J 8 bases; bases outside gene matches: 7. Germline V gives CDR1 SGHVS, CDR2 FNYEAQ. The CDR3 has 15 amino acids. CDR3 DNA sequence: TGTGCCAGCAGCTTTAAGGGGGCGCGCGATTCACCCCTCCACTTT. The encoded protein is CASSFKGARDSPLHF.

CDR3 DNA sequence: TGTGCCAGCTCGCGCCAGGGATATAATTCACCCCTCCACTTT. It yields the protein CASSRQGYNSPLHF. The chain uses TRBV18 and TRBJ1-6, with D possibly being TRBD1 (5 bases). Per the germline V gene, CDR1 is KGHSH and CDR2 is LQKENI. The CDR3 runs 14 residues. Trimming removed 6 bases from V and 4 bases from J, with 10 bases in between.

The rearrangement links TRBV4-1 to TRBJ2-5, with 9 bases that match TRBD2. The CDR3 spans 16 residues. V dropped 3 bases and J dropped 2; count of bases not matched to a gene: 7. CDR1 and CDR2 from the germline V gene are MGHRA and YSYEKL. In DNA, the CDR3 is TGCGCCAGCAGCCAGATTGGGACTAGCAAACAAGAGACCCAGTACTTC. Its translation is CASSQIGTSKQETQYF.

The chain uses TRBV5-4 and TRBJ1-1, with 8 bases aligning to TRBD1. This CDR3 is 16 amino acids long. V lost 4 bases to trimming and J lost 0 bases; unmatched junction nucleotides: 8. The germline gives CDR1 SGHNT, CDR2 YYREEE (reference sequence). The CDR3 region is CASSPRQGIMNTEAFF. DNA for the CDR3: TGTGCCAGCAGCCCCCGACAGGGGATAATGAACACTGAAGCTTTCTTT. Variable domain in full (rest from reference TRBV5-4 and TRBJ1-1): ETGVTQSPTHLIKTRGQQVTLRCSSQSGHNTVSWYQQALGQGPQFIFQYYREEENGRGNFPPRFSGLQFPNYSSELNVNALELDDSALYLCASSPRQGIMNTEAFFGQGTRLTVV.

V usage is TRBV7-3 and J usage is TRBJ2-3, with 9 positions matching TRBD2. This CDR3 contains 15 residues. Looked up from germline, CDR1 is SGHTA and CDR2 is FQGTGA. V lost 5 bases, J lost 7 bases, and 10 bases stayed unmatched. The CDR3 nucleotides are TGTGCCAGCAGCCTCCGCGGGAGGGGCGGAAATACGCAGTATTTT. Its protein product is CASSLRGRGGNTQYF.

This chain uses TRBV11-2 with TRBJ2-7, with 9 bases fitting TRBD1. V was pared by 5 bases and J by 4 bases, with 6 bases of the junction left unmatched. Germline values: CDR1 SGHAT, CDR2 FQNNGV. The CDR3 is 14 residues long. Here the CDR3 DNA reads TGTGCCAGCAGCAGGGGACAGGGAGTTTACGAGCAGTACTTC. Its protein is CASSRGQGVYEQYF.

This clone occurred once. This chain joins TRBV28 and TRBJ2-7; 9 bases align to TRBD1. This CDR3 is 13 amino acids long. Trimming at V came to 8 bases and at J to 4 bases, leaving 6 bases not matched to a gene. The germline V gene encodes CDR1 MDHEN and CDR2 SYDVKM. DNA of the CDR3: TGTGCCAGCCTTTTGACAGGGGGGTACGAGCAGTACTTC. Residues: CASLLTGGYEQYF.

This clone was recorded only once. The chain has TRBV21-1 and TRBJ1-1; TRBD1 reflects the table's D call only, with no check against the DNA. TRBV21-1 is tagged as a pseudogene. This CDR3 has 20 amino acids. CDR3 nucleotides: TGTGCCAGCAGGAACTTCCCTAGACAGGGGGACGGAGAAGTGAACACTGAAGCTTTCTTT. This gives the protein CASRNFPRQGDGEVNTEAFF.

The chain combines TRBV7-9 with TRBJ1-5; D is possibly TRBD1 (6 bases). V was shortened by 5 bases and J by 4 bases, with 15 bases between the two germline ends. The germline gives CDR1 SEHNR, CDR2 FQNEAQ (reference sequence). The CDR3 consists of 15 residues. CDR3 amino acids: CASSPAGQGNQPQHF. In DNA form, the CDR3 reads TGTGCCAGCAGCCCGGCGGGCCAGGGGAATCAGCCCCAGCATTTT.

The CDR3 region is CASSTRSGANVLTF. The CDR3, as DNA: TGTGCCAGCAGCACCCGGTCTGGGGCCAACGTCCTGACTTTC. The chain has TRBV6-2 or TRBV6-3 and TRBJ2-6; D remains unclear. The CDR3 extends over 14 amino acids. V lost 6 bases to trimming and J lost 1 base, with 7 bases between them. From germline, CDR1 is MNHEY and CDR2 SVGEGT.

V is TRBV19 and J is TRBJ1-6, with 8 bases identical to TRBD1. The V gene's germline CDR1 is LNHDA and CDR2 SQIVND (reference sequence). The ends lost 4 bases at V and 6 bases at J; junction bases unmatched: 11. This CDR3 region has 17 residues. CDR3 nucleotides: TGTGCCAGTAGTACCGACCCATTTGACAGGGGTAATTCACCCCTCCACTTT. Residues: CASSTDPFDRGNSPLHF.